Sequencing of this T cell receptor (beta chain) was carried out in a study of blood T cell repertoires in COVID-19 (dated by TCRdb to the early 2020s). A note on the overall study: Collaborator samples came from the United States, Italy and Spain and covered acute and convalescent phases of COVID-19. The material from the prospective study consisted of cDNA or gDNA derived from T cells, B-cell-depleted T cells, or PBMCs. Deeply sampled blood TCRbeta repertoires from subjects exposed to, actively infected with, or recovered from COVID-19 were included in the dataset. The repertoires were released in a freely available public database meant as a resource for research on the immune response to SARS-CoV-2. The samples were drawn from the first 160 participants of the ongoing ImmuneRACE study and from some 1,300 subjects provided by 6 global collaborators. The sample metadata nearly always contained a de-identified subject ID, COVID-19 status, age in years and sex. HLA class I and class II types, where available, came from metadata supplied by the sample provider rather than from assay-based typing.

The collaborating institutions used their own protocols to collect whole blood in K2EDTA tubes. For TCRbeta analysis, collaborators shipped samples as frozen whole blood, isolated PBMCs, or DNA extracted from either of those sample types. TCRbeta CDR3 regions were amplified from genomic DNA using the immunoSEQ Assay, a bias-controlled multiplex PCR. As for how the authors treated the data: The number of nucleated cells in each sample was estimated by amplification of reference gene primers within the assay. To quantify the absolute abundance of each unique TCRbeta CDR3 rearrangement, sequence reads were collapsed and filtered. Productive Simpson clonality was computed per sample as the square root of Simpson's diversity index over productive rearrangements. TCRdb holds this immuneACCESS table with in-frame rearrangements only. Some clones are missing; in checked studies, unresolved V genes explain under half, and the rest has no known cause. The D gene and trimming were derived from the DNA, and the V and J assignments and clone size from that table. The table for this sample lists 150,000 to 200,000 clones; 75% to 90% of them were counted only once. The leading ten clones occupy roughly a tenth of the sample.

CDR1 and CDR2, looked up from the germline V gene (reference sequence), are LGHDT and YNNKEL. The CDR3 numbers 14 residues from cysteine through phenylalanine. Just CDR3 DNA is preserved here, 42 bases in frame from base 1. Trimming leaves V shorter by 3 bases and J shorter by 10 bases, with the junction holding 4 bases beyond the gene matches. Summary of the overall study and its limitations: How much clinical and demographic metadata was included differed by source and by participant, and the metadata was provided uncurated.

Comment on this clone: The target of this receptor is not known. Base qualities are not at hand, and no much larger clone is one base apart.

The sample taken for sequencing was peripheral blood. The source is a human donor in a cohort sampled during active COVID-19. This sequence uses TRBV3-1 (or the pseudogene TRBV3-2) and TRBJ1-6; a stretch of 9 junction bases matches TRBD1. This receptor carries the CDR3 CASSQDRGISPLHF. The DNA is TGTGCCAGCAGCCAGGACAGGGGAATATCACCCCTCCACTTT.